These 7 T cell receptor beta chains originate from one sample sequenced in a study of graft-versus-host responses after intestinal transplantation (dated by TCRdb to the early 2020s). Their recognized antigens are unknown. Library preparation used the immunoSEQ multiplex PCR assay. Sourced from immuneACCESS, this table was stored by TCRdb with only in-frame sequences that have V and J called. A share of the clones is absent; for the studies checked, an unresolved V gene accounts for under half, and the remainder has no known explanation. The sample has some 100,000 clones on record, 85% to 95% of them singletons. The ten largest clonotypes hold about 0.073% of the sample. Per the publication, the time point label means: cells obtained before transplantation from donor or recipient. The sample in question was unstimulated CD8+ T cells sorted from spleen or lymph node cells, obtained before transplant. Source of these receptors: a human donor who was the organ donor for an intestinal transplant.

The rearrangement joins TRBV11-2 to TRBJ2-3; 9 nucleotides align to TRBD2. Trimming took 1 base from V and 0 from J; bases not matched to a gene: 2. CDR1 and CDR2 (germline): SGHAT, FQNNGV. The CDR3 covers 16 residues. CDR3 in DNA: TGTGCCAGCAGCTTAGCGGCGGGGGGGAGCACAGATACGCAGTATTTT. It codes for CASSLAAGGSTDTQYF.

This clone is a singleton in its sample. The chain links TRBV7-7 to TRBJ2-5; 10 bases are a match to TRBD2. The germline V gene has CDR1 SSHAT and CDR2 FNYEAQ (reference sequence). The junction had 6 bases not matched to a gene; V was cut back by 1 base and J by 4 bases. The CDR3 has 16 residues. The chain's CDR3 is CASSLESGGALETQYF. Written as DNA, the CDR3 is TGTGCCAGCAGCTTAGAGAGCGGGGGGGCGTTAGAGACCCAGTACTTC.

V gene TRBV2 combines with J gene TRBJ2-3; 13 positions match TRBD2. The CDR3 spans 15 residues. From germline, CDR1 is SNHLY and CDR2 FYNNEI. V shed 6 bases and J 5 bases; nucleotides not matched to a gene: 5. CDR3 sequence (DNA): TGTGCCAGCAGCGGGACTAGCGGGGTGATAGATACGCAGTATTTT. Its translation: CASSGTSGVIDTQYF.

This CDR3 reads CSVEDERGGYTF. The CDR3 DNA reads as TGCAGCGTTGAAGACGAAAGGGGCGGCTACACCTTC. J is TRBJ1-2 and V is TRBV29-1, with D maybe TRBD1 (5 bases). The germline V and J ends were trimmed by 0 bases and 8 bases, with 10 bases remaining between them. This CDR3 contains 12 residues. Germline V lookup: CDR1 SQVTM, CDR2 ANQGSEA.

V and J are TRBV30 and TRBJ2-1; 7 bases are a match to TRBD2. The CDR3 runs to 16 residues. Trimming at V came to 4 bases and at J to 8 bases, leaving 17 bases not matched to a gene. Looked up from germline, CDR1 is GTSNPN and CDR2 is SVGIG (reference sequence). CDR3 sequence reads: CAWTDSGTTSLDEQFF. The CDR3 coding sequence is TGTGCCTGGACAGACTCTGGGACTACCTCCCTTGATGAGCAGTTCTTC. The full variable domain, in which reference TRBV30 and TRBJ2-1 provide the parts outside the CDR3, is SQTIHQWPATLVQPVGSPLSLECTVEGTSNPNLYWYRQAAGRGLQLLFYSVGIGQISSEVPQNLSASRPQDRQFILSSKKLLLSDSGFYLCAWTDSGTTSLDEQFFGPGTRLTVL.

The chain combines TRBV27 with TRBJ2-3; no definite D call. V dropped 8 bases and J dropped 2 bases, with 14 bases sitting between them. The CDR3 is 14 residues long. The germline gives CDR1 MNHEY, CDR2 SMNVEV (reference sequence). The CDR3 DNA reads TGTGCCAGCTGGGCATATCGAAACACAGATACGCAGTATTTT. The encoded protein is CASWAYRNTDTQYF.

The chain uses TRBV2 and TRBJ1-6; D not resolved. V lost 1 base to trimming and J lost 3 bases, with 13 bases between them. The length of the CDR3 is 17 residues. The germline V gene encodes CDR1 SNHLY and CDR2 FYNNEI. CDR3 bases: TGTGCCAGCAGTGAAGGCCTCTATTCTTTCTATAATTCACCCCTCCACTTT. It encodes CASSEGLYSFYNSPLHF.